The clone carrying this TCR beta chain was recorded once. What it recognizes is unknown. These data belong to a study of T cells and Merkel cell carcinoma outcomes. Trimming left V 6 bases short and J 4 bases short, with 13 bases between. CDR3 length: 15 residues. CDR1 MNHEY and CDR2 SMNVEV come from the germline V gene (reference sequence). Here immunoSEQ multiplex PCR was the method, and the copy in TCRdb shows in-frame clones only, minus some. The data show about 19,000 clones, with more than 65% seen just once and approximately 3% held by the top ten. Study-wide findings and caveats: Repertoire plus T-cell density reportedly predicted Merkel cell carcinoma outcomes.

The sample taken for sequencing was tumor tissue from Merkel cell carcinoma. The TCR sequence derives from a human donor with Merkel cell carcinoma. V is TRBV27 and J is TRBJ2-6, with D hard to call. The CDR3 is CASSDSRSGANVLTF. Written as DNA, the CDR3 is TGTGCCAGCAGCGATTCACGATCCGGGGCCAACGTCCTGACTTTC.